Presented here are 9 T cell receptor beta chains from one specimen sequenced in a study of blood T cell repertoires in COVID-19 (dated by TCRdb to about 2020). Libraries were constructed by the immunoSEQ multiplex PCR assay. TCRdb carries this immuneACCESS record with in-frame sequences only. Its versions omit some clonotypes, under half of them owing to an unresolved V gene in the studies checked, with the rest unexplained. Counted in this sample were over 250,000 clones; roughly 80% of them appeared once. Clones ranked in the top ten supply about 5% of the sample. Material: PBMCs or T cells enriched from blood (not recorded which). The receptors originated from a man aged 35 to 55 who had been exposed to COVID-19.

The chain uses TRBV7-6 and TRBJ1-2; 7 nucleotides align to TRBD1. The junction had 0 bases not matched to a gene; V was cut back by 5 bases and J by 0 bases. The germline CDR1 and CDR2 sequences are SGHVS and FNYEAQ. The CDR3 is 13 residues long. Here the CDR3 reads CASSGQANYGYTF. As DNA, the CDR3 is TGTGCCAGCAGCGGACAGGCTAACTATGGCTACACCTTC.

The chain couples TRBV14 to TRBJ2-7, with TRBD2 as a possible D gene (6 bases). Germline assignment: CDR1 SGHDN and CDR2 FVKESK. Deletions cut 4 bases from V and 4 bases from J, with 14 bases between. The CDR3 is made up of 14 amino acids. The CDR3 bases are TGTGCCAGCAGCCGTAATAGCGGAAGATACGAGCAGTACTTC. Its translation is CASSRNSGRYEQYF.

J is TRBJ2-7 and V is TRBV30; 11 nucleotides match TRBD2. The CDR3 is 13 residues long. Germline V gene sequence: CDR1 GTSNPN, CDR2 SVGIG (reference sequence). V lost 5 bases to trimming and J lost 5 bases; unmatched junction nucleotides: 5. CDR3 DNA sequence: TGTGCCTGGTCGACTAGCGGGACCCACGAGCAGTACTTC. It translates to CAWSTSGTHEQYF. The full variable domain, its missing parts supplied by reference TRBV30 and TRBJ2-7, is SQTIHQWPATLVQPVGSPLSLECTVEGTSNPNLYWYRQAAGRGLQLLFYSVGIGQISSEVPQNLSASRPQDRQFILSSKKLLLSDSGFYLCAWSTSGTHEQYFGPGTRLTVT.

The chain joins TRBV5-6 to TRBJ2-1, with 9 positions matching TRBD1. The trim removed 5 bases at V and 6 bases at J, leaving 0 bases unmatched. The germline gives CDR1 SGHDT, CDR2 YYEEEE. The CDR3 runs to 12 residues. The CDR3 DNA is TGTGCCAGCAGGGGACAGGGCAATGAGCAGTTCTTC. As protein: CASRGQGNEQFF.

The chain combines TRBV7-9 with TRBJ2-5; the match to TRBD1 covers 7 bases. The V gene end was trimmed by 1 base and the J gene end by 9 bases; junction bases not matched to a gene: 11. This CDR3 is built from 15 residues. The germline gives CDR1 SEHNR, CDR2 FQNEAQ (reference sequence). CDR3 protein: CASSLVTEPTGSQYF. The CDR3 coding sequence is TGTGCCAGCAGCTTAGTGACGGAACCGACAGGGTCCCAGTACTTC.

V and J are TRBV18 and TRBJ2-5; tentatively, D is TRBD1 (6 bases). Between the trimmed V and J ends, which lost 8 bases and 0 bases, there was a span of 10 bases. CDR3 length: 13 residues. In germline, CDR1 is KGHSH, CDR2 LQKENI. CDR3 region: CASARDNQETQYF. The DNA of the CDR3 is TGTGCCAGCGCCCGGGACAACCAAGAGACCCAGTACTTC.

The chain carries TRBV3-1 (or the pseudogene TRBV3-2) and TRBJ2-7; 9 bases are shared with TRBD2. The CDR3 consists of 15 residues. Germline CDR1 LGHDT, CDR2 YNNKEL (reference sequence). Trimming removed 1 base from V and 2 bases from J; junction bases left unmatched: 3. The CDR3 DNA sequence: TGTGCCAGCAGCCAAGGACTAGCGGTCCCCTACGAGCAGTACTTC. This translates into CASSQGLAVPYEQYF.

The V and J genes are TRBV11-2 and TRBJ1-1; unclear D gene. The length of the CDR3 is 13 residues. V lost 5 bases and J lost 4, with 11 bases in between. Germline CDR1 SGHAT, CDR2 FQNNGV. CDR3 sequence (DNA): TGTGCCAGCAGCCCATCGGGGTTCACTGAAGCTTTCTTT. Amino acid sequence: CASSPSGFTEAFF.

The rearrangement links TRBV29-1 to TRBJ1-1; the D gene is possibly TRBD1 (5 bases). Per the germline V gene, CDR1 is SQVTM and CDR2 is ANQGSEA. CDR3 length: 12 amino acids. V was clipped by 3 bases and J by 7 bases, with 12 bases between them. In nucleotides, the CDR3 is TGCAGCGTTGATTGGGGGGTTAGTGAAGCTTTCTTT. Its translation is CSVDWGVSEAFF.